These 11 T cell receptor beta chains came from one sample sequenced in a study of regulatory T cells in long-lasting Graves disease. Indicated time point: newly diagnosed GD, antithyroid drugs for less than 3 months. The TCR library used RNA extracted from PBMCs. Construction of the TCR beta libraries employed iRepertoire HTBI primers in conjunction with Arm-PCR of CDR3 regions. TCRdb reprocessed the multiplex PCR reads via MiXCR and lists one record per CDR3 protein. Here the sample spans approximately 250,000 distinct CDR3 sequences, roughly 18% being singletons. The sequenced sample was peripheral blood mononuclear cells (PBMCs), obtained at new diagnosis, from a patient treated with antithyroid drugs. These receptor sequences come from a female donor with Graves disease.

This clonotype was counted many times. The chain is built from TRBV7-8 and TRBJ1-1, with unresolved D. The V gene lost 3 bases and the J gene lost 1 base, with 9 bases spanning the gap. CDR1 is SGHVS, CDR2 FQNEAQ, per germline. This CDR3 comprises 14 residues. CDR3 residues: CASSLGPGNTEAFF. CDR3 coding DNA: TGTGCCAGCAGCTTGGGCCCCGGGAACACTGAAGCTTTCTTT.

This clonotype showed up many times. The chain's CDR3 is CSGVTGAHSGNTIYF. CDR3 DNA: TGCAGTGGTGTGACAGGGGCCCACTCTGGAAACACCATATATTTT. V is TRBV20-1 and J is TRBJ1-3, with 8 nucleotides matching TRBD1. Germline V gene lookup returns CDR1 DFQATT and CDR2 SNEGSKA (reference sequence). V dropped 7 bases and J dropped 0; count of bases not matched to a gene: 8. The CDR3 spans 15 residues.

This clonotype was detected only a few times. Sequence at one end of the junction differs from germline and may be a read error. The chain links TRBV24-1 to TRBJ2-3, with D perhaps matching TRBD1 (6 bases). Germline lookup yields CDR1 KGHDR and CDR2 SFDVKD. The CDR3 contains 15 residues. CDR3 coding DNA: TGTACCACCGGAACCGGGACACCCCCTACAGATACGCAGTATTTT. The encoded protein is CTTGTGTPPTDTQYF.

With respect to this clonotype: One end of the junction does not line up with germline, which may come from a read error. The chain has TRBV24-1 and TRBJ2-1; 7 bases fit TRBD1. The germline V gene has CDR1 KGHDR and CDR2 SFDVKD. This CDR3 has 19 residues. CDR3 protein: CATSDSGTVETSSFNEQFF. The CDR3 coding sequence is TGTGCCACCAGTGACTCCGGGACAGTTGAAACTAGTTCCTTCAATGAGCAGTTCTTC.

The V call is TRBV12-3 or TRBV12-4, the J call TRBJ2-1, with 7 bases identical to TRBD2. The V gene end was trimmed by 4 bases and the J gene end by 4 bases; junction bases not matched to a gene: 4. The CDR3 is 14 residues long. CDR3 DNA sequence: TGTGCCAGCAGTTATGGCGGGAGTTACAATGAGCAGTTCTTC. Amino acid sequence: CASSYGGSYNEQFF.

This clonotype was counted at least ten times. This rearrangement joins TRBV18 to TRBJ1-6; no definite D call. Between the trimmed V and J ends, which lost 1 base and 8 bases, there was a span of 12 bases. The CDR3 spans 15 residues. CDR1 is KGHSH, CDR2 LQKENI, per germline. The CDR3: CASSPLQAVDSPLHF. The CDR3 DNA sequence: TGTGCCAGCTCACCACTCCAGGCAGTGGATTCACCCCTCCACTTT.

The J gene is TRBJ2-1, the V gene TRBV11-3; no clear D. Trimming removed 1 base at V and 5 bases at J, with 15 bases between. Germline assignment: CDR1 SGHNT and CDR2 YENEEA. The CDR3 has 16 residues. The CDR3 region is CASSLGDSYVNNEQFF. The CDR3 bases are TGTGCCAGCAGCTTAGGCGACTCCTACGTCAACAATGAGCAGTTCTTC.

This clonotype was counted ten times or more. The chain couples TRBV7-2 to TRBJ1-1, with TRBD1 identical over 7 bases. Germline lookup yields CDR1 SGHTA and CDR2 FQGNSA. Losses at the gene ends were 5 bases for V and 6 bases for J; bases not matched to a gene: 12. The CDR3 is made up of 15 amino acids. The DNA of the CDR3 is TGTGCCAGCAGCGCAATACAGGGGATGATTTCTGAAGCTTTCTTT. This gives the protein CASSAIQGMISEAFF.

This clonotype has a count of ten or more. The chain has TRBV2 and TRBJ2-7, with D possibly called TRBD1 or TRBD2 (6 bases each). The V end was cut by 8 bases, the J end by 0 bases, with 14 bases between. This CDR3 region has 14 residues. In germline, CDR1 is SNHLY, CDR2 FYNNEI. The DNA for the CDR3 is TGTGCCAGCCGGCGGGACACCCCCTCCTACGAGCAGTACTTC. Translating it yields CASRRDTPSYEQYF.

There are many counts of this clonotype. J is TRBJ2-1 and V is TRBV28, with 13 nucleotides matching TRBD2. The trim removed 10 bases at V and 2 bases at J, leaving 11 bases unmatched. The CDR3 contains 17 residues. Germline V CDR1 and CDR2: MDHEN, SYDVKM. CDR3 region: CATKGLAGDSAYNEQFF. In DNA, the CDR3 is TGTGCCACAAAAGGACTAGCGGGAGATAGTGCCTACAATGAGCAGTTCTTC.

This clonotype was recorded at least ten times. The V and J genes are TRBV6-2 or TRBV6-3 and TRBJ2-3; perhaps TRBD2 as D (6 bases). The CDR3 is 13 amino acids. Trimming removed 6 bases from V and 2 bases from J, with 9 bases in between. Germline V lookup: CDR1 MNHEY, CDR2 SVGEGT. CDR3 nucleotide sequence: TGTGCCAGCAGACGGGACTTCACAGATACGCAGTATTTT. Translation gives CASRRDFTDTQYF.